This record covers a single TCR beta chain. Germline CDR1 and CDR2: SGHAT and FQDESV (reference sequence). The CDR3 is 14 amino acids. The V and J ends lost 5 bases and 2 bases respectively, with 12 bases between them. The source of the sample is a study of CD8 T cells in ankylosing spondylitis. MiXCR, applied by TCRdb to the 5' RACE reads, yields one record per CDR3 protein. Of under 250,000 distinct CDR3 sequences listed, roughly a third were seen once; the top ten hold around 4%. V is TRBV11-1 and J is TRBJ1-2, with D perhaps matching TRBD1 (5 bases). The TCR sequence derives from a male donor with ankylosing spondylitis or in good health (not recorded which). The sample comprised blood, either unsorted or a sorted T cell fraction (not recorded which). CDR3 bases: TGTGCCAGCAGCGGCAGGGAGAAGAACTATGGCTACACCTTC. Amino acids: CASSGREKNYGYTF.